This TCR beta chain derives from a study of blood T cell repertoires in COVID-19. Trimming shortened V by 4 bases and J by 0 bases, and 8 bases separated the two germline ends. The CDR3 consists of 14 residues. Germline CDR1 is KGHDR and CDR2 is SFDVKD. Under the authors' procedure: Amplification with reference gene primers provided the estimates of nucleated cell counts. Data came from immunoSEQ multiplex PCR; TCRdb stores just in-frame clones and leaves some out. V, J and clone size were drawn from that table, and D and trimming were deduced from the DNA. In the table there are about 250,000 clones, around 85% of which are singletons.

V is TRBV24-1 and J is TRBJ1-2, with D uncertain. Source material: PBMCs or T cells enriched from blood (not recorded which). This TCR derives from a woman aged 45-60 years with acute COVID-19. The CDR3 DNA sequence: TGTGCCACCAGTGACTCCGGGACTAACTATGGCTACACCTTC. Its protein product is CATSDSGTNYGYTF.